These T cell receptor beta chains were read from a single sample in a study of a mutant IDH1 vaccine in newly diagnosed glioma. Their antigens are not known. TCRdb's copy holds only in-frame clones and misses some; the assay was immunoSEQ multiplex PCR. The table records about 66,000 clones, roughly four fifths of them present only once. The sequencing here drew on PBMCs, taken from a glioma patient whose treatment included an IDH1 peptide vaccine. These receptors all stem from a man aged 50-59 years with glioma. The CDR3 runs from the conserved cysteine through the conserved F or W. A D gene is named only where the DNA matches it firmly. Not all rows give a size; the values are once, few, many and, for expanded clones, a class.

D gene	J gene	V gene	clone size	CDR3 DNA	CDR3 protein
.	TRBJ2-3	TRBV30	once	TGTGCCTGGAGTGTGGCAGGGACTGTCACAGATACGCAGTATTTT	CAWSVAGTVTDTQYF
.	TRBJ2-3	TRBV6-4	.	TGTGCCAGCTCCCCCGCAAGGGAAGATACGCAGTATTTT	CASSPAREDTQYF
.	TRBJ1-1	TRBV4-1	few	TGCGCCAGCAGCCGGAACACAGGGAACACTGAAGCTTTCTTT	CASSRNTGNTEAFF
TRBD1	TRBJ1-2	TRBV27	.	TGTGCCAGCAGTTCCTACAGGGGTAACTATGGCTACACCTTC	CASSSYRGNYGYTF
.	TRBJ1-3	TRBV9	.	TGTGCCAGCGGAGGACACTCGAGCTCTGGAAACACCATATATTTT	CASGGHSSSGNTIYF
TRBD1	TRBJ1-2	TRBV4-3	.	TGCGCCAGCAGCCAAGACTCCAGCCTGGACAGGGGGCTTAATGGCTACACCTTC	CASSQDSSLDRGLNGYTF
TRBD1	TRBJ2-1	TRBV7-2	.	TGTGCCAGCAGCCGGGGACAGATCTCCTACAATGAGCAGTTCTTC	CASSRGQISYNEQFF
.	TRBJ2-3	TRBV7-2	.	TGTGCCAGCAGCTTACGGACAGATACGCAGTATTTT	CASSLRTDTQYF
TRBD1	TRBJ2-7	TRBV14	few	TGTGCCAGCAGCCCCCGGGAGCGGGACAGGGGTGGCTACGAGCAGTACTTC	CASSPRERDRGGYEQYF
TRBD2	TRBJ2-1	TRBV6-6	.	TGTGCCAGCAGTAGCGGGGGGGTGGATGAGCAGTTCTTC	CASSSGGVDEQFF
TRBD2	TRBJ2-2	TRBV27	.	TGTGCCAGCACTCAGGGACTACACACCGGGGAGCTGTTTTTT	CASTQGLHTGELFF
.	TRBJ2-1	TRBV4-2	.	TGTGCCAGCAGCCAAGACGGGGGACTCTACAATGAGCAGTTCTTC	CASSQDGGLYNEQFF
.	TRBJ1-2	TRBV27	.	TGTGCCAGCAGTTCGATCGGAGGGTCCTATGGCTACACCTTC	CASSSIGGSYGYTF
TRBD1	TRBJ1-1	TRBV10-1	.	TGCGCCAGCTCTACTGGGGCAGGGGGCCCGAACACTGAAGCTTTCTTT	CASSTGAGGPNTEAFF
TRBD2	TRBJ2-1	TRBV30	.	TGTGCCTGGAGTCTGGGACTAGCGGCGTACAATGAGCAGTTCTTC	CAWSLGLAAYNEQFF
TRBD1	TRBJ1-5	TRBV28	.	TGTGCCAGCAGTTGGACAGGGTCACAGCCCCAGCATTTT	CASSWTGSQPQHF
TRBD2	TRBJ2-3	TRBV19	.	TGTGCCAGTTTAGCGGGGGGGGGAGATACGCAGTATTTT	CASLAGGGDTQYF
.	TRBJ1-4	TRBV28	.	TGTGCCAGCAGGTTACAGGGAGCGGGGGATGAAAAACTGTTTTTT	CASRLQGAGDEKLFF
.	TRBJ1-1	TRBV7-2	few	TGTGCCAGCAGCTTAGCGTTAGGGGGTTGGGGCACTGAAGCTTTCTTT	CASSLALGGWGTEAFF
TRBD1	TRBJ1-2	TRBV28	.	TGTGCCAGCAGTTTAAGCCCCGTTAGACAGGGGATCTATGGCTACACCTTC	CASSLSPVRQGIYGYTF
.	TRBJ1-6	TRBV10-3	medium-sized	TGTGCCATCAGTGAGAAAGAAGTGGAAAAGAATTCACCCCTCCACTTT	CAISEKEVEKNSPLHF
.	TRBJ1-5	TRBV19	.	TGTGCCAGTAGTCCCCGTTGGGCAGGTAATCAGCCCCAGCATTTT	CASSPRWAGNQPQHF
.	TRBJ1-2	TRBV2	.	TGTGCCAGCAGTGTCGGCCCTAAGGGTTCGGGCTACACCTTC	CASSVGPKGSGYTF
.	TRBJ2-7	TRBV7-9	.	TGTGCCAGCAGCGCCCCCCGGGGCCCTGTCGAGCAGTACTTC	CASSAPRGPVEQYF
.	TRBJ1-2	TRBV14	.	TGTGCCAGCAGCCAGGCGGGAATGCAGCCGGGCGAGGGCTACACCTTC	CASSQAGMQPGEGYTF
.	TRBJ2-3	TRBV27	.	TGTGCCAGCAGTCCCGAAATAGGTCGCACAGATACGCAGTATTTT	CASSPEIGRTDTQYF
.	TRBJ1-1	TRBV6-5	.	TGTGCCAGCAGTTACACAGGGAGGGCGCCTGAAGCTTTCTTT	CASSYTGRAPEAFF
.	TRBJ2-4	TRBV6-5	.	TGTGCCAGCAGATTTTCCCCGAGTAACATTCAGTACTTC	CASRFSPSNIQYF
.	TRBJ2-5	TRBV29-1	.	TGCAGCGTTGAAGATCTGAGAGGGGCGGATGAGACCCAGTACTTC	CSVEDLRGADETQYF
TRBD1	TRBJ2-7	TRBV7-6	few	TGTGCCAGCAGCCCCGGGACAGGGAACTACGAGCAGTACTTC	CASSPGTGNYEQYF
.	TRBJ1-1	TRBV30	.	TGTGCCTGGAGCGACGAAGAGACGGGGAGGGCTGAAGCTTTCTTT	CAWSDEETGRAEAFF
.	TRBJ1-5	TRBV6-1	once	TGTGCCAGCAGTGAATGGGTTCAAAGCAATCAGCCCCAGCATTTT	CASSEWVQSNQPQHF
.	TRBJ2-7	TRBV13	.	TGTGCCAGCAGCTTAGTAGGGCAGGGGAGCTCCTACGAGCAGTACTTC	CASSLVGQGSSYEQYF
TRBD1	TRBJ1-1	TRBV4-1	.	TGCGCCAGCAGCGACTTACAGGGGGTTGGCACTGAAGCTTTCTTT	CASSDLQGVGTEAFF
TRBD1	TRBJ2-5	TRBV30	.	TGTGCCTGGAGTGTACAACAGGGGGCCTCAGAGACCCAGTACTTC	CAWSVQQGASETQYF
.	TRBJ1-1	TRBV6-1	.	TGTGCCAGCAGGGAACAGGGTAGGGCTGAAGCTTTCTTT	CASREQGRAEAFF
TRBD1	TRBJ1-5	TRBV19	.	TGTGCCAGTAGTATTAGGGGGCTGGGCAATCAGCCCCAGCATTTT	CASSIRGLGNQPQHF
.	TRBJ2-7	TRBV7-2	.	TGTGCCAGCAGCTCCAGGGGGGGGGCATACGAGCAGTACTTC	CASSSRGGAYEQYF
TRBD2	TRBJ2-1	TRBV27	few	TGTGCCAGCAGTTTAGGGGGGGATAACAATGAGCAGTTCTTC	CASSLGGDNNEQFF